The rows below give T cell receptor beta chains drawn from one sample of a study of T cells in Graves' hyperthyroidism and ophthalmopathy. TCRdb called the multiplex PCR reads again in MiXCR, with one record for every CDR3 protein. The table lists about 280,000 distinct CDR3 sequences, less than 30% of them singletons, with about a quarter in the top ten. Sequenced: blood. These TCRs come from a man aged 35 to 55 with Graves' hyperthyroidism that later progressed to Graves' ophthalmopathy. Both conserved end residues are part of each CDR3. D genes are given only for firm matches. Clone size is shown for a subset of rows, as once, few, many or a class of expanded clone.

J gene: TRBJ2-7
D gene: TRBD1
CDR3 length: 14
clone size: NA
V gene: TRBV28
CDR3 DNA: TGTGCCACCTTGGGACAGGGCAACAACTACGAGCAGTACTTC
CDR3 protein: CATLGQGNNYEQYF

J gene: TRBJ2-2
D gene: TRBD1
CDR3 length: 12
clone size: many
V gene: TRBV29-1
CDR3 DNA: TGCAGCGTGCCAGGGGGTCCCGGGGAGCTGTTTTTT
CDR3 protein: CSVPGGPGELFF

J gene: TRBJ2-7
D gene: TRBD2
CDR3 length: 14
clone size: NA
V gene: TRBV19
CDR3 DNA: TGTGCCAGTAGTACGGGACTAGCGGGACGCGAGCAGTACTTC
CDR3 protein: CASSTGLAGREQYF

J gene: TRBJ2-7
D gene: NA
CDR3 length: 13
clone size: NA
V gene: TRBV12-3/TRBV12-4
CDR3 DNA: TGTGCCAGCAGCCCCCCAGCCACCTACGAGCAGTACTTC
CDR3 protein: CASSPPATYEQYF

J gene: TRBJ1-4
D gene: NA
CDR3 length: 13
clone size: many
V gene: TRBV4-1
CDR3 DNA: TGCGCCAGCTGCGGACAGCTTAATGAAAAACTGTTTTTT
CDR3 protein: CASCGQLNEKLFF

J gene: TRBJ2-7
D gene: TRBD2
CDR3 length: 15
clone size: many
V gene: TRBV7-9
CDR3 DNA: TGTGCCAGCAGCTTATTTGGCGGGAGGTCCTACGAGCAGTACTTC
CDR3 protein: CASSLFGGRSYEQYF

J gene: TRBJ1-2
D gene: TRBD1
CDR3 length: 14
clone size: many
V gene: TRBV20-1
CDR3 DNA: TGCAGTGCTAGAGCTCAGGGACAGCTCTATGGCTACACCTTC
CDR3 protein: CSARAQGQLYGYTF

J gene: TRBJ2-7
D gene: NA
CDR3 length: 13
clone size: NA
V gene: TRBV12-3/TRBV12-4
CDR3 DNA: TGTGCCAGCAGTTTATGGCAGAACTACGAGCAGTACTTC
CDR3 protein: CASSLWQNYEQYF

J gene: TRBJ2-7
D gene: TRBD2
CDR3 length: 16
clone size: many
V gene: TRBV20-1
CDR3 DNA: TGCAGTGCTAGACCTGGACTAGCAGCCCACTCCTACGAGCAGTACTTC
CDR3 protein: CSARPGLAAHSYEQYF

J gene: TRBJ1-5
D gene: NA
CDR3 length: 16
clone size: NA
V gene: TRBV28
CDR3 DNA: TGTGCCAGCAGTTTAACTGGGCTCGGGTATGGACAGCCCCAGCATTTT
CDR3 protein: CASSLTGLGYGQPQHF

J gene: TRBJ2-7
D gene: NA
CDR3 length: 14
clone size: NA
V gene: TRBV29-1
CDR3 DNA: TGCAGCGTTGTAGGAAACAGTTGGGCCTACGAGCAGTACTTC
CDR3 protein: CSVVGNSWAYEQYF

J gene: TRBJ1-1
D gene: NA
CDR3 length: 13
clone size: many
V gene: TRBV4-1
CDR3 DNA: TGCGCCAGCAGCCCCGTTTTCGGTCTGGAAGCTTTCTTT
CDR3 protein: CASSPVFGLEAFF

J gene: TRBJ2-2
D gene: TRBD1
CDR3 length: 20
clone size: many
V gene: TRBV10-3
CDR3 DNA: TGTGCCATCAGTGAGAGGCTCGAGGACGGCACAGGGGCTAACACCGGGGAGCTGTTTTTT
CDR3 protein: CAISERLEDGTGANTGELFF

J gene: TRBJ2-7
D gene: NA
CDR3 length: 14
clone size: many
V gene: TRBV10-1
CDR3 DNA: TGCGCCAGCAGTGAGGAATCCAGGCCAGGCCGGCAGTACTTC
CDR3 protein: CASSEESRPGRQYF

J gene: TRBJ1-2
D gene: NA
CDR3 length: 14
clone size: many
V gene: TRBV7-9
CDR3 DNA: TGTGCCAGCAGCTTAGCCGGGACTGACTATGGCTACACCTTC
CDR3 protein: CASSLAGTDYGYTF

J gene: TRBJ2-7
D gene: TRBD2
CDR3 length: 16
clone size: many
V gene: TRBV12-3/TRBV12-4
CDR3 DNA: TGTGCCAGCAGTCTCGGGACTAGCGGGATTACTTACGAGCAGTACTTC
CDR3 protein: CASSLGTSGITYEQYF

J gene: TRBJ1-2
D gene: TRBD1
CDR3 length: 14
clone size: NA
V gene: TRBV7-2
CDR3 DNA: TGTGCCAGCAGCTTAGAACAGGGGAAGAGTGGCTACACCTTC
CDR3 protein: CASSLEQGKSGYTF

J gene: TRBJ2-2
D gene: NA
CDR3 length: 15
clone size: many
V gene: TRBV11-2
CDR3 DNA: TGTGCCAGCAGCTTAGATCAGCGGCAGACCGGGGAGCTGTTTTTT
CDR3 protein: CASSLDQRQTGELFF

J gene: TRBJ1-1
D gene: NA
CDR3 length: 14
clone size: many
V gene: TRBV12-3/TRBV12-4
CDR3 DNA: TGTGCCAGCAGTCCTCGACAGCGGAACACTGAAGCTTTCTTT
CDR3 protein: CASSPRQRNTEAFF

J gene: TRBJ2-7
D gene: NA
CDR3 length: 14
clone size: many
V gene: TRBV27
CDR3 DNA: TGTGCCAGCAGGGTAGCGGTGGGGTCGGACGAGCAGTACTTC
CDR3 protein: CASRVAVGSDEQYF

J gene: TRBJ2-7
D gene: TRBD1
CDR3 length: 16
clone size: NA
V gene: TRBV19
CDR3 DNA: TGTGCCAGTAGTCCATCCCGGGACAGGGGGCTTGACGAGCAGTACTTC
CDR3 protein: CASSPSRDRGLDEQYF

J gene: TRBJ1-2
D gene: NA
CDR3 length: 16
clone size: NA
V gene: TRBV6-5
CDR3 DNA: TGTGCCAGCAGTTCATCAGCAGGGGTTCGTTTATATGGCTACACCTTC
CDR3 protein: CASSSSAGVRLYGYTF

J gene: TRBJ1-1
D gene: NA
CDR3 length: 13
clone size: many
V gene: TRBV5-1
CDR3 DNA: TGCGCCAGCAGCTCGACGGGCAGCACTGAAGCTTTCTTT
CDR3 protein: CASSSTGSTEAFF

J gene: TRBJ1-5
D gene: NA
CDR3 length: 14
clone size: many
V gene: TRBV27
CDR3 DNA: TGTGCCAGCAGTCCTTCCGGAGGGAGCGAGCCCCAGCATTTT
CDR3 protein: CASSPSGGSEPQHF

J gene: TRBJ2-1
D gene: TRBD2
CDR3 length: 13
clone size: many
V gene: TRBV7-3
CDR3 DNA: TGTGCCAGCAGCTCGGGACTACCGAATGAGCAGTTCTTC
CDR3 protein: CASSSGLPNEQFF